Below, one TCR beta chain is given with its context. Its antigen is not known. The CDR3 length is 19 residues. Per the germline V gene, CDR1 is SGDLS and CDR2 is YYNGEE. V was clipped by 2 bases and J by 2 bases, with 20 bases between them. Every donor, a Caucasian adult, lived in Nashville, Tennessee. The data belong to a study of shared clonotypes between healthy human individuals. As for the study in general: A few men and two women, aged 18 to 49, were donors.

Broader study findings: Limitation of the genetic and exposure-history diversity represented came from the few donors.

Clones were sequenced by immunoSEQ multiplex PCR, and TCRdb holds only the in-frame ones, with some missing. The table shows around 530,000 clones, with around 78% occurring only once. The specimen was PBMCs. The chain has TRBV9 and TRBJ2-6; D perhaps matches TRBD1 (6 bases). This clonotype was obtained from a woman in her thirties or forties in good health. Some clones in this sample may be carry-over from other donors' samples. CDR3 in DNA: TGTGCCAGCAGCGTCGACAGGTACCCAAGCCACCCTGGGGCCAACGTCCTGACTTTC. The encoded protein is CASSVDRYPSHPGANVLTF.